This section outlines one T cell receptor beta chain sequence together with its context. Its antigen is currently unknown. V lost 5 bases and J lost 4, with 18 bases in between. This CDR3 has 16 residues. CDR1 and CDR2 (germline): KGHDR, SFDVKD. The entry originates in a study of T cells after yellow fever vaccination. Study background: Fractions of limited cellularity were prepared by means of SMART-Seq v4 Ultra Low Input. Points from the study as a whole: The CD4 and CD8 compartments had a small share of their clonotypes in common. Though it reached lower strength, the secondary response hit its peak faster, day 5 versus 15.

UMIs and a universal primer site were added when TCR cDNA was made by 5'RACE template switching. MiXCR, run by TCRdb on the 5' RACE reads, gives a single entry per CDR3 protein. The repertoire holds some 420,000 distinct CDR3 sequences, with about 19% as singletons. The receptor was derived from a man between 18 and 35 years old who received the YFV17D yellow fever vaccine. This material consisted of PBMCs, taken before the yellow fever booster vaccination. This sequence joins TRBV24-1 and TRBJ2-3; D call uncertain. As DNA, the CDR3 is TGTGCCACCAGTGCTACCCCGGCAGGAAAATCAGATACGCAGTATTTT. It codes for CATSATPAGKSDTQYF.